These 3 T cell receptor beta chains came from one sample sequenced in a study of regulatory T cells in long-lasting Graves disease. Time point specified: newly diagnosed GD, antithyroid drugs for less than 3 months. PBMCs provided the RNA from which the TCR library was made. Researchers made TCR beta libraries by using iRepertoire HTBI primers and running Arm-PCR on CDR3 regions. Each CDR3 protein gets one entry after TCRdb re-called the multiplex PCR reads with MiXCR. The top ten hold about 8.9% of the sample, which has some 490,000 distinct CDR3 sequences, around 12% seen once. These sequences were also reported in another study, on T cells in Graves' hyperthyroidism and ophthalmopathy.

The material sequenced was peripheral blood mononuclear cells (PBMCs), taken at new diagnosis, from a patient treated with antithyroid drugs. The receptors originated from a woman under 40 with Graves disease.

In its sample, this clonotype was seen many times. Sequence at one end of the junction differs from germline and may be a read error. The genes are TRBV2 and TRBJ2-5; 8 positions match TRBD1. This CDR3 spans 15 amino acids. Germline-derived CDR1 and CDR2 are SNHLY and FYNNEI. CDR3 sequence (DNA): TGTGCCAGCAGTGGGACAGGGCTCCGTCAAGAGGCCCAGTACTTC. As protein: CASSGTGLRQEAQYF.

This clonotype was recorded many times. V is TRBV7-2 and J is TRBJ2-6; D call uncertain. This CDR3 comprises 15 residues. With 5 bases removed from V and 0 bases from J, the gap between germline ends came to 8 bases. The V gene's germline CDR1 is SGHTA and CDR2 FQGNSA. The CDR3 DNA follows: TGTGCCAGCAGCCACCACAGCTCTGGGGCCAACGTCCTGACTTTC. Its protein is CASSHHSSGANVLTF. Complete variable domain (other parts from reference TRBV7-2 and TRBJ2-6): GAGVSQSPSNKVTEKGKDVELRCDPISGHTALYWYRQSLGQGLEFLIYFQGNSAPDKSGLPSDRFSAERTGGSVSTLTIQRTQQEDSAVYLCASSHHSSGANVLTFGAGSRLTVL.

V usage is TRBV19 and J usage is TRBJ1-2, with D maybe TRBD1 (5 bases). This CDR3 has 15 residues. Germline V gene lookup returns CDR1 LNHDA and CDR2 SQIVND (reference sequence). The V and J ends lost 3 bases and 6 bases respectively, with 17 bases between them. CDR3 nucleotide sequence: TGTGCCAGTAGTATCCTGTGGGACGGCAGTCATGGCTACACCTTC. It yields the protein CASSILWDGSHGYTF.